Following are 10 T cell receptor beta chains from one sample sequenced in a study of cytomegalovirus exposure and HLA in healthy donors. The PCR had 60 Vbeta and 13 Jbeta primers. TCRdb's copy holds only in-frame clones and misses some; the assay was immunoSEQ multiplex PCR. Found here are about 170,000 clones, 72% of them singletons; the top ten hold 2.5%. Sequenced material: PBMCs. Every receptor here comes from a human donor in good health.

The chain carries TRBV5-1 and TRBJ2-7; 7 bases line up with TRBD2. The germline CDR1 and CDR2 sequences are SGHRS and YFSETQ. This CDR3 is built from 14 residues. V was pared by 4 bases and J by 7 bases, with 11 bases of the junction left unmatched. The CDR3 loop is CASSLRGEAGEQYF. CDR3 bases: TGCGCCAGCAGCCTACGGGGGGAGGCGGGGGAGCAGTACTTC.

The chain links TRBV6-5 to TRBJ2-5; D is perhaps TRBD2 (5 bases). Germline CDR1 is MNHEY and CDR2 is SVGAGI. The CDR3 is 13 amino acids. Between the trimmed V and J ends, which lost 6 bases and 2 bases, there was a span of 10 bases. The DNA of the CDR3 is TGTGCCAGCAGGAAACCGGGGCAAGAGACCCAGTACTTC. Translated, it gives CASRKPGQETQYF.

This chain connects TRBV5-1 to TRBJ2-1; TRBD2 agrees at 15 bases. The CDR3 loop spans 16 amino acids. Germline-derived CDR1 and CDR2 are SGHRS and YFSETQ. V gave up 0 bases and J gave up 10 bases; unmatched junction bases: 5. The DNA of the CDR3 is TGCGCCAGCAGCTTGGATGGACTAGCGGGGGGGCGCGAGCAGTTCTTC. It specifies CASSLDGLAGGREQFF.

The rearrangement links TRBV7-9 to TRBJ1-1, with D tentatively TRBD1 (5 bases). Trimming left V 5 bases short and J 3 bases short, with 13 bases between. The germline V gene has CDR1 SEHNR and CDR2 FQNEAQ (reference sequence). The CDR3 has 14 residues. CDR3 protein: CASSQISGYTEAFF. CDR3 bases: TGTGCCAGCAGCCAAATCTCAGGGTACACTGAAGCTTTCTTT.

As for this clone: Other DNA sequences from this sample encode an identical CDR3 as well. This sequence joins TRBV7-3 and TRBJ2-1; 10 nucleotides match TRBD2. CDR1 and CDR2 from the germline V gene are SGHTA and FQGTGA. The J segment lost 3 bases and the V segment lost 5 bases, leaving 7 bases of the junction unmatched. The CDR3 is 16 residues long. This chain's CDR3 is CASSPRPSGGYNEQFF. CDR3 nucleotide sequence: TGTGCCAGCAGCCCGCGGCCTAGCGGGGGCTACAATGAGCAGTTCTTC.

The chain joins TRBV6-4 to TRBJ2-2; unclear D gene. Looked up from germline, CDR1 is MRHNA and CDR2 is SNTAGT. The CDR3 spans 14 residues. Trimming pared 5 bases from V and 0 bases from J, leaving 7 bases between. The CDR3: CASSLSANTGELFF. The CDR3 DNA is TGTGCCAGCAGTCTCTCAGCGAACACCGGGGAGCTGTTTTTT.

The genes are TRBV9 and TRBJ2-7, with 9 bases fitting TRBD1. J lost 2 bases, V lost 0 bases, and 3 bases had no gene match. CDR1 is SGDLS, CDR2 YYNGEE, per germline. The CDR3 length is 15 residues. Here the CDR3 reads CASSVARDRAYEQYF. DNA of the CDR3: TGTGCCAGCAGCGTAGCTAGGGACAGGGCCTACGAGCAGTACTTC.

The sample holds a few counts of this clone. The CDR3 loop reads CASSVQGKVNQPQHF. In nucleotides, the CDR3 is TGTGCCAGCAGCGTACAGGGGAAAGTCAATCAGCCCCAGCATTTT. This rearrangement joins TRBV7-2 to TRBJ1-5; TRBD1 matches at 7 bases. The CDR3 extends over 15 amino acids. Germline CDR1 and CDR2: SGHTA and FQGNSA. Germline trimming cut 5 bases from V and 3 bases from J; bases unmatched to any gene: 7. The variable domain in full, with the rest retrieved from reference TRBV7-2 and TRBJ1-5, is GAGVSQSPSNKVTEKGKDVELRCDPISGHTALYWYRQSLGQGLEFLIYFQGNSAPDKSGLPSDRFSAERTGGSVSTLTIQRTQQEDSAVYLCASSVQGKVNQPQHFGDGTRLSIL.

The chain uses TRBV5-1 and TRBJ2-6; D is uncertain. The V gene's germline CDR1 is SGHRS and CDR2 YFSETQ. CDR3 length equals 15 residues. V lost 0 bases to trimming and J lost 3 bases, with 7 bases between them. CDR3 region: CASSLEASGANVLTF. Here the CDR3 DNA reads TGCGCCAGCAGCTTGGAGGCTAGTGGGGCCAACGTCCTGACTTTC.

The genes are TRBV6-5 and TRBJ2-5; 9 nucleotides agree with TRBD1. The end of the DNA fits TRBJ2-7 better, so the J call may be wrong. The CDR3 spans 13 residues. Germline assignment: CDR1 MNHEY and CDR2 SVGAGI. CDR3 nucleotides: TGTGCCAGCAGTTGGGGACAGGGCTACGAGCAGTACTTC. Protein: CASSWGQGYEQYF.